This T cell receptor beta chain is drawn from a study of beta chain features in type 1 diabetes. Study results and limitations: Sequencing of cDNA might inflate the share of cells that strongly express TCR. Across patients, naive, central memory and Treg TCRB repertoires exhibited apparently greater similarity than was observed across healthy donors. TCRB CDR3s from Type 1 diabetes patients were moderately but significantly shorter in all four CD4+ subsets.

A single heparinised blood sample, averaging around 0.11 L, was obtained per donor. The CDR3 extends over 13 amino acids. The V gene lost 7 bases and the J gene lost 0 bases, with 10 bases spanning the gap. The V gene's germline CDR1 is MDHEN and CDR2 SYDVKM. This clone was seen a handful of times. Its matching antigen is unknown. The investigators reverse transcribed all of the isolated RNA, so they sequenced expressed TCRB transcripts. It was found that naive, central memory and regulatory T cell samples averaged about 3.5 million reads. The assay was immunoSEQ multiplex PCR, and TCRdb's table has in-frame clones only and misses some. The repertoire holds a few hundred thousand clones, with 24% as singletons.

The chain uses TRBV28 and TRBJ2-7; no firm D call. The material sequenced was naive CD4+ T cells from blood. The clonotype was recovered from a woman in her thirties with type 1 diabetes. The CDR3 DNA sequence: TGTGCCAGCATGGTAACACGCTCCTACGAGCAGTACTTC. This gives the protein CASMVTRSYEQYF. Filled out from reference TRBV28 and TRBJ2-7, the complete variable domain reads DVKVTQSSRYLVKRTGEKVFLECVQDMDHENMFWYRQDPGLGLRLIYFSYDVKMKEKGDIPEGYSVSREKKERFSLILESASTNQTSMYLCASMVTRSYEQYFGPGTRLTVT.